A single sample is the source of the 11 T cell receptor beta chains below, sequenced in a study of T cell repertoires in cytomegalovirus infection. These receptors have no known antigen. One entry per CDR3 protein, called by TCRdb with MiXCR from the reads. The data show about 220,000 distinct CDR3 sequences, 35% to 45% seen once. The starting material was CD8+ T cells from cultured PBMCs, obtained from culture after CMV antigen stimulation. Source of these receptors: a human donor in good health (CMV status not recorded). Some clones in this sample may be carry-over from other donors' samples.

This clonotype was observed once. The chain joins TRBV6-2 or TRBV6-3 to TRBJ2-1; the D gene is possibly TRBD2 (5 bases). The germline gives CDR1 MNHEY, CDR2 SVGEGT. The CDR3 extends over 16 amino acids. The V gene lost 7 bases and the J gene lost 0 bases, with 16 bases spanning the gap. CDR3 bases: TGTGCCAGCACCCCGGGGTCTGTCAGCTCCTACAATGAGCAGTTCTTC. This codes for CASTPGSVSSYNEQFF.

V is TRBV5-6 and J is TRBJ2-2; D gene uncertain. Per germline, CDR1 SGHDT and CDR2 YYEEEE. V gave up 8 bases and J gave up 2 bases, with 10 bases separating them. CDR3 length: 13 amino acids. CDR3 sequence reads: CASTTVNTGELFF. CDR3 coding DNA: TGTGCCAGTACGACGGTTAACACCGGGGAGCTGTTTTTT.

The genes are TRBV7-3 and TRBJ2-1; D unresolved. Trimming stripped 0 bases from V and 5 bases from J, with 11 bases between. CDR1 and CDR2 from the germline V gene are SGHTA and FQGTGA. The CDR3 contains 15 residues. The CDR3 sequence is CASSLTGRQNNEQFF. CDR3 coding DNA: TGTGCCAGCAGCTTAACTGGCCGGCAAAACAATGAGCAGTTCTTC.

In regard to this clonotype: A junction boundary mismatches the germline segment, possibly from a read error. The chain recombines TRBV12-3 or TRBV12-4 with TRBJ2-1; 8 positions match TRBD2. This CDR3 has 10 amino acids. CDR3 sequence: CARGGGSTIF. The CDR3 DNA is TGTGCCCGGGGGGGGGGAAGCACCATCTTC.

The sample holds many counts of this clonotype. The chain is built from TRBV23-1 and TRBJ2-4; D perhaps matches TRBD2 (5 bases). TRBV23-1 is reported as an ORF; its role is uncertain. Trimming stripped 3 bases from V and 4 bases from J, with 22 bases between. The CDR3 is 18 residues long. In DNA form, the CDR3 reads TGCGCCAGCAGTCATGGGCCGTTGGGAGAGGGCTCAAAAAACATTCAGTACTTC. Amino acid sequence: CASSHGPLGEGSKNIQYF.

This clonotype was counted a few times. The chain links TRBV6-2 or TRBV6-3 to TRBJ2-1; perhaps TRBD1 as D (6 bases). Germline CDR1 MNHEY, CDR2 SVGEGT. V lost 0 bases and J lost 7, with 19 bases in between. The CDR3 has 17 amino acids. The CDR3 region has the DNA TGTGCCAGCAGTTACTCGATGGTGGGGGCGCCCGAGAATGAGCAGTTCTTC. This codes for CASSYSMVGAPENEQFF.

The genes are TRBV6-6 and TRBJ2-2, with D perhaps matching TRBD1 or TRBD2 (5 bases each). Looked up from germline, CDR1 is MNHNY and CDR2 is SVGAGI (reference sequence). Between the trimmed V and J ends, which lost 10 bases and 6 bases, there was a span of 21 bases. The CDR3 spans 15 residues. CDR3 coding DNA: TGTGCCACCAGGAACGGGGCTTACGTGCCCGGGGAGCTGTTTTTT. Translation gives CATRNGAYVPGELFF.

With regard to this clonotype: An end of the junction differs from the germline gene, which may be a read error. The chain has TRBV9 and TRBJ1-4, with TRBD1 as a possible D gene (6 bases). Germline V gene sequence: CDR1 SGDLS, CDR2 YYNGEE. CDR3 size: 15 residues. The CDR3 DNA is TGTGCCAGCACCCTCGGAGGGGGATCTAACGAAAAACTGTTTTTT. It codes for CASTLGGGSNEKLFF.

This clonotype was detected only a few times. The rearrangement joins TRBV6-1 to TRBJ2-7; 7 bases line up with TRBD1. Germline V gene lookup returns CDR1 MNHNS and CDR2 SASEGT. This CDR3 has 14 amino acids. V gave up 9 bases and J gave up 0 bases; unmatched junction bases: 8. The CDR3 sequence: CASKTGPFSYEQYF. CDR3 in DNA: TGTGCCAGTAAGACAGGGCCGTTCTCCTACGAGCAGTACTTC.

The chain combines TRBV7-9 with TRBJ2-5; TRBD1 aligns across 12 bases. J lost 6 bases, V lost 4 bases, and 9 bases had no gene match. Germline V gene sequence: CDR1 SEHNR, CDR2 FQNEAQ (reference sequence). The CDR3 runs to 16 residues. The CDR3 DNA reads as TGTGCCAGCAGCTCCTCCGGGACAGGGGGCCGGAAGACCCAGTACTTC. Translation gives CASSSSGTGGRKTQYF.

The chain employs TRBV7-6 and TRBJ2-7; TRBD2 matches at 8 bases. The CDR3 is 15 residues long. The germline gives CDR1 SGHVS, CDR2 FNYEAQ. V dropped 2 bases and J dropped 5; count of bases not matched to a gene: 8. In DNA form, the CDR3 reads TGTGCCAGCAGCTTACCAGGTCCAGCGGGGGACGAGCAGTACTTC. As protein: CASSLPGPAGDEQYF. Filled out from reference TRBV7-6 and TRBJ2-7, the complete variable domain reads GAGVSQSPRYKVTKRGQDVALRCDPISGHVSLYWYRQALGQGPEFLTYFNYEAQQDKSGLPNDRFSAERPEGSISTLTIQRTEQRDSAMYRCASSLPGPAGDEQYFGPGTRLTVT.